The next 29 T cell receptor beta chains were all read from a single sample in a study of blood T cell repertoires in COVID-19. Using immunoSEQ multiplex PCR, the repertoire was profiled, and TCRdb retains in-frame clones only, with some absent. Among some 68,000 clones listed, roughly four fifths were seen once. The material sequenced was peripheral blood. The receptors originated from a man in his 70s with acute or convalescent COVID-19.

V gene TRBV6-5 combines with J gene TRBJ2-1, with 8 nucleotides matching TRBD1. Germline CDR1 reads MNHEY; CDR2 reads SVGAGI. This CDR3 has 15 residues. With V trimmed by 10 bases and J by 3 bases, 11 bases remained unmatched. This chain's CDR3 is CATQLGQGGYNEQFF. As DNA, the CDR3 is TGTGCCACCCAACTCGGACAGGGAGGCTACAATGAGCAGTTCTTC.

The chain couples TRBV6-2 or TRBV6-3 to TRBJ1-6; possible D gene TRBD1, 5 bases. This CDR3 spans 13 amino acids. The V gene's germline CDR1 is MNHEY and CDR2 SVGEGT. V shed 4 bases and J shed 9 bases, with 10 bases lying between them. The CDR3 coding sequence is TGTGCCAGCAGTTTTACAGGAAGTTCACCCCTCCACTTT. Residues: CASSFTGSSPLHF.

This clone came up once. The CDR3 spells CASSYLDSLSSYEQYF. Here the CDR3 DNA reads TGTGCCAGCAGTTACCTCGACAGCCTTAGCTCCTACGAGCAGTACTTC. J is TRBJ2-7 and V is TRBV6-5, with D possibly TRBD1 on 5 matching bases. The CDR3 loop spans 16 amino acids. Germline assignment: CDR1 MNHEY and CDR2 SVGAGI. V was clipped by 2 bases and J by 0 bases, with 14 bases between them.

The rearrangement links TRBV13 to TRBJ2-7; 11 positions agree with TRBD2. Germline V gene lookup returns CDR1 PRHDT and CDR2 FYEKMQ (reference sequence). J was trimmed by 6 bases and V by 4 bases; bases with no gene match: 17. The CDR3 contains 18 residues. Written as DNA, the CDR3 is TGTGCCAGCAGCTCCGTTATAGCGGGAGGGCGCGTTGGATCCGAGCAGTACTTC. Amino acids: CASSSVIAGGRVGSEQYF. Variable domain in full (rest from reference TRBV13 and TRBJ2-7): AAGVIQSPRHLIKEKRETATLKCYPIPRHDTVYWYQQGPGQDPQFLISFYEKMQSDKGSIPDRFSAQQFSDYHSELNMSSLELGDSALYFCASSSVIAGGRVGSEQYFGPGTRLTVT.

This chain links TRBV3-1 (or the pseudogene TRBV3-2) with TRBJ1-3, with D maybe TRBD1 (5 bases). This CDR3 contains 15 residues. CDR1 is LGHDT, CDR2 YNNKEL, per germline (reference sequence). V was clipped by 1 base and J by 2 bases, with 9 bases between them. The CDR3 loop reads CASSQGGGAGNTIYF. For the CDR3, the DNA is TGTGCCAGCAGCCAAGGGGGAGGGGCTGGAAACACCATATATTTT.

This clone was observed once. V gene TRBV19 combines with J gene TRBJ1-1, with D possibly matching TRBD1 (6 bases). The CDR3 sequence is 15 residues long. V was shortened by 6 bases and J by 0 bases, with 14 bases between the two germline ends. CDR1 LNHDA and CDR2 SQIVND come from the germline V gene (reference sequence). CDR3 in amino acids: CASRDRQDLNTEAFF. The CDR3 DNA reads as TGTGCCAGTAGAGATAGACAGGACCTGAACACTGAAGCTTTCTTT.

This chain connects TRBV14 to TRBJ2-2; 8 nucleotides line up with TRBD2. CDR1 is SGHDN and CDR2 is FVKESK in the germline V gene. The ends lost 6 bases at V and 5 bases at J; junction bases unmatched: 5. The CDR3 extends over 14 amino acids. CDR3 residues: CASRRLAYTGELFF. The CDR3 nucleotides are TGTGCCAGCAGACGACTAGCGTATACCGGGGAGCTGTTTTTT.

The gene calls are TRBV6-5 and TRBJ1-1; tentative D call: TRBD1 (5 bases). Trimming pared 6 bases from V and 0 bases from J, leaving 8 bases between. The CDR3 sequence is 13 residues long. Germline V CDR1 and CDR2: MNHEY, SVGAGI. The CDR3 is CASSRTLNTEAFF. CDR3 nucleotides: TGTGCCAGCAGCAGGACACTGAACACTGAAGCTTTCTTT.

The V call is TRBV3-1 (or the pseudogene TRBV3-2), the J call TRBJ2-3, with 7 nucleotides matching TRBD1. This CDR3 region has 13 residues. The germline V gene has CDR1 LGHDT and CDR2 YNNKEL (reference sequence). Trimming at V came to 3 bases and at J to 10 bases, leaving 7 bases not matched to a gene. Here the CDR3 reads CASSHNRGNAQYF. The CDR3 DNA reads TGTGCCAGCAGCCACAACAGGGGTAACGCGCAGTATTTT.

This rearrangement joins TRBV5-1 to TRBJ1-1, with unresolved D. The ends were cut back, 5 bases at V and 8 bases at J, with 10 bases in the middle. The CDR3 length is 11 residues. Looked up from germline, CDR1 is SGHRS and CDR2 is YFSETQ. The CDR3 sequence: CASREGWEAFF. The CDR3 region has the DNA TGCGCCAGCAGGGAGGGATGGGAAGCTTTCTTT.

The rearrangement links TRBV7-3 to TRBJ2-2; D is undetermined. V was trimmed by 0 bases and J by 4 bases, leaving 9 bases between them. From germline, CDR1 is SGHTA and CDR2 FQGTGA. The CDR3 covers 15 residues. The CDR3 coding sequence is TGTGCCAGCAGCTTAACGAGAAGCGCCACCGGGGAGCTGTTTTTT. Amino acids: CASSLTRSATGELFF.

The gene calls are TRBV7-9 and TRBJ1-1; tentative D call: TRBD1 (6 bases). This CDR3 is 14 amino acids long. The V end lost 5 bases, the J end lost 1 base, and 11 bases lay between the germline ends. From germline, CDR1 is SEHNR and CDR2 FQNEAQ (reference sequence). Written as DNA, the CDR3 is TGTGCCAGCAGCCCCCTGGACAGGAACACTGAAGCTTTCTTT. This encodes CASSPLDRNTEAFF.

The chain is built from TRBV7-2 and TRBJ2-5; TRBD2 matches 9 bases. Germline CDR1 is SGHTA and CDR2 is FQGNSA. V shed 5 bases, J shed 13 bases, and the junction held 5 bases outside the gene matches. This CDR3 region has 11 residues. In DNA, the CDR3 is TGTGCCAGCAGCGCGAGCGGGGGGAGGTACTTC. Residues: CASSASGGRYF.

The chain combines TRBV7-2 with TRBJ2-1; 8 nucleotides align to TRBD1. There are 14 residues in the CDR3. Germline CDR1 and CDR2: SGHTA and FQGNSA. V shed 4 bases, J shed 7 bases, and the junction held 6 bases outside the gene matches. CDR3: CASSSDRVLNEQFF. The CDR3 DNA reads TGTGCCAGCAGCTCGGACAGGGTGCTGAATGAGCAGTTCTTC. The variable domain in full, with the rest retrieved from reference TRBV7-2 and TRBJ2-1, is GAGVSQSPSNKVTEKGKDVELRCDPISGHTALYWYRQSLGQGLEFLIYFQGNSAPDKSGLPSDRFSAERTGGSVSTLTIQRTQQEDSAVYLCASSSDRVLNEQFFGPGTRLTVL.

This clone was recorded a few times. The V gene is TRBV9, the J gene TRBJ1-2; D unresolved. Germline-derived CDR1 and CDR2 are SGDLS and YYNGEE. Trimming shortened V by 0 bases and J by 4 bases, and 10 bases separated the two germline ends. The CDR3 has 14 amino acids. Here the CDR3 reads CASSVDGSSYGYTF. The CDR3 DNA reads TGTGCCAGCAGCGTAGATGGGAGTAGCTATGGCTACACCTTC.

This chain links TRBV6-5 with TRBJ2-1; TRBD2 aligns across 7 bases. With 5 bases clipped from V and 4 bases from J, the junction kept 8 bases outside the gene matches. The germline V gene has CDR1 MNHEY and CDR2 SVGAGI. The CDR3 totals 15 residues. The CDR3 region is CASSTSGTTYNEQFF. The CDR3 DNA reads TGTGCCAGCAGTACTTCCGGGACTACTTACAATGAGCAGTTCTTC.

V usage is TRBV19 and J usage is TRBJ2-7; 7 bases match TRBD1. Germline CDR1 and CDR2: LNHDA and SQIVND (reference sequence). With V trimmed by 3 bases and J by 3 bases, 5 bases remained unmatched. This CDR3 comprises 14 residues. CDR3 sequence (DNA): TGTGCCAGTAGTATCATGGGACAGATCTACGAGCAGTACTTC. Translated: CASSIMGQIYEQYF.

This chain links TRBV28 with TRBJ1-2, with 11 nucleotides matching TRBD1. The junction had 12 bases not matched to a gene; V was cut back by 7 bases and J by 8 bases. The CDR3 consists of 15 residues. Looked up from germline, CDR1 is MDHEN and CDR2 is SYDVKM. The CDR3 region has the DNA TGTGCCAGCACCTTTTCTGGACAGGGGGCAAGGGGCTACACCTTC. This sequence encodes CASTFSGQGARGYTF.

This clone was counted a single time. V usage is TRBV20-1 and J usage is TRBJ2-3; 7 bases fit TRBD2. The germline gives CDR1 DFQATT, CDR2 SNEGSKA (reference sequence). This CDR3 is 13 amino acids long. Trimming removed 3 bases from V and 0 bases from J; junction bases left unmatched: 0. The CDR3 nucleotides are TGCAGTGCTAGTAGCGGGAGCACAGATACGCAGTATTTT. Residues: CSASSGSTDTQYF.

This chain joins TRBV4-2 and TRBJ1-1, with D possibly being TRBD1 (6 bases). V was cut by 0 bases and J by 1 base, with 9 bases left in between. Germline V CDR1 and CDR2: LGHNA, YNFKEQ. The CDR3 extends over 15 amino acids. Written as DNA, the CDR3 is TGTGCCAGCAGCCAAGACAGGGGTGGGAACACTGAAGCTTTCTTT. Protein product: CASSQDRGGNTEAFF.

J is TRBJ2-1 and V is TRBV25-1; TRBD2 is a possible D gene (6 bases). The CDR3 length is 13 residues. The germline gives CDR1 MGHDK, CDR2 SYGVNS. With 8 bases removed from V and 6 bases from J, the gap between germline ends came to 14 bases. CDR3 amino acids: CASDGGPFNEQFF. DNA of the CDR3: TGTGCCAGCGACGGGGGACCCTTCAATGAGCAGTTCTTC. Full variable domain (rest looked up from reference TRBV25-1 and TRBJ2-1): EADIYQTPRYLVIGTGKKITLECSQTMGHDKMYWYQQDPGMELHLIHYSYGVNSTEKGDLSSESTVSRIRTEHFPLTLESARPSHTSQYLCASDGGPFNEQFFGPGTRLTVL.

V gene TRBV7-2 combines with J gene TRBJ2-1; 7 bases agree with TRBD1. Germline V gene lookup returns CDR1 SGHTA and CDR2 FQGNSA. V lost 2 bases and J lost 6; bases outside the gene matches: 10. The CDR3 length is 16 residues. The CDR3 protein is CASSLPSQGVSNEQFF. The CDR3 region has the DNA TGTGCCAGCAGCTTACCCTCCCAGGGGGTTAGCAATGAGCAGTTCTTC.

A few counts support this clone. Mismatch with germline at one junction end may stem from a read error. This chain joins TRBV6-2 or TRBV6-3 and TRBJ2-1, with D perhaps matching TRBD2 (6 bases). The CDR3 is made up of 13 amino acids. CDR1 is MNHEY and CDR2 is SVGEGT in the germline V gene. The CDR3 DNA reads as TGTGCCAGCCGTTCCTCGGGGCTAGCGTCCGCTCTCTTC. It codes for CASRSSGLASALF.

The chain is built from TRBV19 and TRBJ2-1; TRBD1 is a possible D gene (6 bases). V was clipped by 6 bases and J by 4 bases, with 10 bases between them. CDR1 is LNHDA and CDR2 is SQIVND in the germline V gene (reference sequence). This CDR3 has 13 amino acids. The CDR3 DNA sequence: TGTGCCAGTAGAGGACAGTCGTACAATGAGCAGTTCTTC. Translation gives CASRGQSYNEQFF. The complete variable domain, with remaining parts taken from reference TRBV19 and TRBJ2-1, reads DGGITQSPKYLFRKEGQNVTLSCEQNLNHDAMYWYRQDPGQGLRLIYYSQIVNDFQKGDIAEGYSVSREKKESFPLTVTSAQKNPTAFYLCASRGQSYNEQFFGPGTRLTVL.

This chain links TRBV7-2 with TRBJ2-2, with D perhaps TRBD2 (5 bases). The V gene lost 2 bases and the J gene lost 0 bases, with 10 bases spanning the gap. Germline V lookup: CDR1 SGHTA, CDR2 FQGNSA. This CDR3 has 16 amino acids. CDR3 nucleotides: TGTGCCAGCAGCTTACTAGCCCAAACGAACACCGGGGAGCTGTTTTTT. It yields the protein CASSLLAQTNTGELFF.

The genes are TRBV3-1 (or the pseudogene TRBV3-2) and TRBJ1-1, with D possibly TRBD1 on 6 matching bases. The germline V and J ends were trimmed by 4 bases and 6 bases, with 18 bases remaining between them. CDR1 is LGHDT, CDR2 YNNKEL, per germline (reference sequence). The CDR3 runs 15 residues. The CDR3 region is CASSRKGGGIAEAFF. The CDR3, as DNA: TGTGCCAGCAGCCGAAAAGGGGGGGGCATTGCTGAAGCTTTCTTT.

This chain connects TRBV7-2 to TRBJ2-6; D gene uncertain. There are 17 residues in the CDR3. The germline CDR1 and CDR2 sequences are SGHTA and FQGNSA. With 4 bases removed from V and 2 bases from J, the gap between germline ends came to 15 bases. The CDR3: CASSSRKSWAGANVLTF. In DNA form, the CDR3 reads TGTGCCAGCAGCTCTAGGAAGTCGTGGGCTGGGGCCAACGTCCTGACTTTC.

The chain has TRBV28 and TRBJ2-2; no clear D gene. Germline CDR1 and CDR2: MDHEN and SYDVKM. Trimming stripped 7 bases from V and 2 bases from J, with 5 bases between. The CDR3 spans 12 residues. The CDR3, as DNA: TGTGCCAGCAAGCCTAACACCGGGGAGCTGTTTTTT. Translated: CASKPNTGELFF. Looking up the rest from reference TRBV28 and TRBJ2-2 gives the full variable domain: DVKVTQSSRYLVKRTGEKVFLECVQDMDHENMFWYRQDPGLGLRLIYFSYDVKMKEKGDIPEGYSVSREKKERFSLILESASTNQTSMYLCASKPNTGELFFGEGSRLTVL.

The chain has TRBV13 and TRBJ2-1; 11 positions agree with TRBD2. V dropped 4 bases and J dropped 7; count of bases not matched to a gene: 12. Germline V lookup: CDR1 PRHDT, CDR2 FYEKMQ (reference sequence). The CDR3 contains 17 residues. The CDR3 sequence is CASSWPRTSGLWNEQFF. DNA of the CDR3: TGTGCCAGCAGCTGGCCCCGGACTAGCGGGTTATGGAATGAGCAGTTCTTC.